This T cell receptor (beta chain) was retrieved from a study of T-cell reconstitution after alpha-beta-depleted transplantation in children. Study-wide points: Newly produced T cells mostly accounted for T-cell counts and diversity one year post-transplant.

Unique molecular identifiers were built into the TCRbeta library. TCRdb reprocessed the PCR reads with MiXCR, giving one entry per CDR3 protein. The sample holds 450,000 to 550,000 distinct CDR3 sequences, roughly 10% seen once. V lost 0 bases and J lost 7, with 16 bases in between. Germline assignment: CDR1 LNHDA and CDR2 SQIVND (reference sequence). The CDR3 covers 16 residues. Concerning this clonotype: Its antigen is not known.

This receptor was obtained from a female patient aged 2-9 years who had a stem cell transplant for aplastic anemia, so the T cells may come from the graft donor. Sequenced material: PBMCs, mostly from graft donor cells, taken 180 days after TCRalphabeta/CD19-depleted stem cell transplant. The rearrangement links TRBV19 to TRBJ2-1; TRBD1 or TRBD2 may be the D gene (6 bases each). This CDR3 is CASSIDRGGSRNEQFF. CDR3 sequence (DNA): TGTGCCAGTAGTATAGATCGAGGGGGGAGCAGGAATGAGCAGTTCTTC. Variable domain in full (rest from reference TRBV19 and TRBJ2-1): DGGITQSPKYLFRKEGQNVTLSCEQNLNHDAMYWYRQDPGQGLRLIYYSQIVNDFQKGDIAEGYSVSREKKESFPLTVTSAQKNPTAFYLCASSIDRGGSRNEQFFGPGTRLTVL.